This T cell receptor (beta chain) was captured by sequencing in a study of T cell repertoires in cytomegalovirus infection. TCRdb called the reads again in MiXCR, with one record for every CDR3 protein. The sample records hundreds of thousands of distinct CDR3 sequences, 25% to 30% being singletons. The CDR3 is 14 residues long. Trimming removed 5 bases from V and 5 bases from J; junction bases left unmatched: 9. From germline, CDR1 is MDHEN and CDR2 SYDVKM. Worth noting for this clonotype: As yet, its antigen is unknown.

This sample comprised cultured PBMCs, obtained from culture after CMV antigen stimulation. The sequence came from a human donor in good health (CMV status not recorded). Some clones in this sample may be carry-over from other donors' samples. V gene TRBV28 combines with J gene TRBJ2-7; 7 bases match TRBD1. CDR3 DNA: TGTGCCAGCAGTGACGGGCTCAGGGGGAACGAGCAGTACTTC. This translates into CASSDGLRGNEQYF. Supplemented by reference TRBV28 and TRBJ2-7, the full variable domain reads DVKVTQSSRYLVKRTGEKVFLECVQDMDHENMFWYRQDPGLGLRLIYFSYDVKMKEKGDIPEGYSVSREKKERFSLILESASTNQTSMYLCASSDGLRGNEQYFGPGTRLTVT.